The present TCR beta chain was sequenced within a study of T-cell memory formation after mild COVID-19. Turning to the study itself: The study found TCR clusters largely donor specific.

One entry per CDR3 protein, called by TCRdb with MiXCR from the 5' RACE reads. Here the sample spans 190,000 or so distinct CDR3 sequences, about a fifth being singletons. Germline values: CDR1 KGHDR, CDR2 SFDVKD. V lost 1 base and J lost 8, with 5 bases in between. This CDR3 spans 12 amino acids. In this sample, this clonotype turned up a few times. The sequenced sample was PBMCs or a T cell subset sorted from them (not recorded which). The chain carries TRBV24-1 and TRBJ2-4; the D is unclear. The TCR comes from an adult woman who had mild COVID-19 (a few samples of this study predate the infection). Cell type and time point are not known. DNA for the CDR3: TGTGCCACCAGTGATTTTGTAGACATTCAGTACTTC. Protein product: CATSDFVDIQYF.